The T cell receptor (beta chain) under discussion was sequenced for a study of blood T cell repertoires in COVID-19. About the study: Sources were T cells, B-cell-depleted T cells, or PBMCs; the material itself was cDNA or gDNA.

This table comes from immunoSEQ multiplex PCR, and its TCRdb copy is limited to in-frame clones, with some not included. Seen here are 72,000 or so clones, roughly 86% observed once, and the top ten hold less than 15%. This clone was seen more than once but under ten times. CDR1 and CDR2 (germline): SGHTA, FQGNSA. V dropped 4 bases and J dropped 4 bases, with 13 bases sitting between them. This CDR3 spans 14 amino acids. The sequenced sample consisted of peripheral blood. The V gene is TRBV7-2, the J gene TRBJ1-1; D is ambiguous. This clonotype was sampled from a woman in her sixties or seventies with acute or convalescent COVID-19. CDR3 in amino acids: CASSYTVGSTEAFF. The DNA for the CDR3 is TGTGCCAGCAGCTACACAGTGGGTAGCACTGAAGCTTTCTTT.